The next 15 T cell receptor beta chains were all read from a single sample in a study of T cell repertoires in cytomegalovirus infection. TCRdb reprocessed the reads with MiXCR, giving one entry per CDR3 protein. This table has about 360,000 distinct CDR3 sequences, around a sixth appearing once. What was sequenced was PBMCs. These receptors were obtained from a human donor in good health (CMV status not recorded). Some clones in this sample may be carry-over from other donors' samples.

The genes are TRBV29-1 and TRBJ2-7; the D gene could be TRBD1 or TRBD2 (6 bases each). The germline V and J ends were trimmed by 4 bases and 4 bases, with 14 bases remaining between them. This CDR3 has 13 residues. Germline values: CDR1 SQVTM, CDR2 ANQGSEA. CDR3: CSVGRGYLYEQYF. CDR3 in DNA: TGCAGCGTTGGGAGGGGGTACCTATACGAGCAGTACTTC.

This clonotype was observed at least ten times. The CDR3 bases are TGTGCCAGCAGCTTTGGGGACCGGGCGACTGGGGCCAACGTCCTGACTTTC. This gives the protein CASSFGDRATGANVLTF. The chain combines TRBV11-2 with TRBJ2-6; D is possibly TRBD1 or TRBD2 (5 bases each). The ends were cut back, 3 bases at V and 2 bases at J, with 14 bases in the middle. The germline V gene encodes CDR1 SGHAT and CDR2 FQNNGV. The CDR3 consists of 17 residues.

The gene calls are TRBV7-9 and TRBJ2-3; 11 bases line up with TRBD2. In germline, CDR1 is SEHNR, CDR2 FQNEAQ (reference sequence). The V segment lost 6 bases and the J segment 8 bases; nucleotides outside the gene matches: 16. This CDR3 has 17 residues. The CDR3 spells CASRNDRLAGRKGTQYF. The DNA for the CDR3 is TGTGCCAGCAGAAATGACCGACTAGCGGGGAGGAAGGGTACGCAGTATTTT.

This clonotype was observed a handful of times. The chain is built from TRBV5-6 and TRBJ1-6, with 9 bases fitting TRBD1. The ends lost 0 bases at V and 9 bases at J; junction bases unmatched: 7. This CDR3 comprises 16 residues. Looked up from germline, CDR1 is SGHDT and CDR2 is YYEEEE. CDR3 amino acids: CASSLAGQGFRSPLHF. DNA for the CDR3: TGTGCCAGCAGCTTGGCGGGACAGGGATTTCGTTCACCCCTCCACTTT.

At least ten counts were recorded for this clonotype. The chain combines TRBV28 with TRBJ2-3, with D perhaps matching TRBD2 (6 bases). CDR1 and CDR2 from the germline V gene are MDHEN and SYDVKM. This CDR3 is built from 17 residues. Trimming cost V 1 base and J 4 bases, with 18 bases left between them. The chain's CDR3 is CASSLFFAGKRADTQYF. The CDR3 bases are TGTGCCAGCAGTTTATTCTTTGCGGGGAAGAGAGCAGATACGCAGTATTTT.

The V and J genes are TRBV12-3 or TRBV12-4 and TRBJ2-1, with D tentatively TRBD2 (5 bases). Trimming took 6 bases from V and 5 from J, leaving 14 bases between them. This CDR3 spans 14 amino acids. CDR3 bases: TGTGCCAGCAGCCTCGGGGATAGGGACAATGAGCAGTTCTTC. This sequence encodes CASSLGDRDNEQFF.

The rearrangement joins TRBV15 to TRBJ2-5, with unresolved D. Per germline, CDR1 LNHNV and CDR2 YYDKDF (reference sequence). V was shortened by 0 bases and J by 2 bases, with 7 bases between the two germline ends. The CDR3 extends over 14 amino acids. The CDR3: CATSRDLGQETQYF. DNA of the CDR3: TGTGCCACCAGCAGAGATCTCGGACAAGAGACCCAGTACTTC.

CDR3 region: CASSSKGQETQYF. The CDR3 coding sequence is TGTGCCAGTAGTAGCAAGGGGCAAGAGACCCAGTACTTC. This chain joins TRBV19 and TRBJ2-5, with a possible D match to TRBD1 (5 bases). Trimming cost V 4 bases and J 2 bases, with 8 bases left between them. In germline, CDR1 is LNHDA, CDR2 SQIVND (reference sequence). This CDR3 region has 13 residues.

The chain couples TRBV12-3 or TRBV12-4 to TRBJ2-3; possibly TRBD2 for D (6 bases). The CDR3 consists of 13 residues. V was trimmed by 10 bases and J by 8 bases, leaving 19 bases between them. The CDR3 reads CATRGTELGTQYF. As DNA, the CDR3 is TGTGCCACCCGGGGGACGGAGTTGGGTACGCAGTATTTT.

The chain has TRBV27 and TRBJ2-7, with 8 bases fitting TRBD1. The V segment lost 5 bases and the J segment 5 bases; nucleotides outside the gene matches: 8. Germline loops: CDR1 MNHEY, CDR2 SMNVEV (reference sequence). The CDR3 runs 14 residues. The CDR3 DNA reads as TGTGCCAGCAGTCCCGTCCGGACAGGGAACGAGCAGTACTTC. It yields the protein CASSPVRTGNEQYF.

In this sample, this clonotype turned up a few times. The chain joins TRBV7-9 to TRBJ2-1; 11 positions match TRBD2. From germline, CDR1 is SEHNR and CDR2 FQNEAQ (reference sequence). With 8 bases clipped from V and 7 bases from J, the junction kept 10 bases outside the gene matches. This CDR3 contains 15 residues. The CDR3 DNA reads TGTGCCAGCGTAAGGACTAGCGGGCCGGGAAATGAGCAGTTCTTC. This codes for CASVRTSGPGNEQFF.

This clonotype showed up just a few times. The CDR3 protein is CASSQVGVPSDEQYF. The CDR3 DNA follows: TGTGCCAGCAGCCAAGTCGGGGTGCCGAGCGACGAGCAGTACTTC. V usage is TRBV4-2 and J usage is TRBJ2-7; D may be TRBD2 (5 bases). The CDR3 covers 15 residues. CDR1 and CDR2 (germline): LGHNA, YNFKEQ. The V end was cut by 1 base, the J end by 5 bases, with 15 bases between.

This clonotype was found a few times. J is TRBJ2-3 and V is TRBV2; TRBD2 aligns across 12 bases. CDR1 is SNHLY, CDR2 FYNNEI, per germline. The V and J ends lost 4 bases and 3 bases, in that order; junction bases with no gene match: 5. The CDR3 is 16 residues long. Here the CDR3 DNA reads TGTGCCAGCAGTGGGCTAGCGGGGGGGCAGACAGATACGCAGTATTTT. This sequence encodes CASSGLAGGQTDTQYF. Filled out from reference TRBV2 and TRBJ2-3, the complete variable domain reads EPEVTQTPSHQVTQMGQEVILRCVPISNHLYFYWYRQILGQKVEFLVSFYNNEISEKSEIFDDQFSVERPDGSNFTLKIRSTKLEDSAMYFCASSGLAGGQTDTQYFGPGTRLTVL.

This clonotype was counted only a few times. This rearrangement joins TRBV7-3 to TRBJ2-1; 8 bases are a match to TRBD2. Germline lookup yields CDR1 SGHTA and CDR2 FQGTGA. The junction had 15 bases not matched to a gene; V was cut back by 5 bases and J by 0 bases. This CDR3 has 19 amino acids. The chain's CDR3 is CASSQGVPSGLSSYNEQFF. The DNA of the CDR3 is TGTGCCAGCAGCCAAGGGGTTCCTAGCGGGTTGAGCTCCTACAATGAGCAGTTCTTC.

This clonotype turned up a few times. The V call is TRBV7-9, the J call TRBJ2-1, with D perhaps matching TRBD2 (6 bases). V was clipped by 8 bases and J by 1 base, with 12 bases between them. CDR1 and CDR2 from the germline V gene are SEHNR and FQNEAQ (reference sequence). This CDR3 region has 14 residues. This CDR3 is CASGAAGSYNEQFF. The CDR3 region has the DNA TGTGCCAGCGGGGCGGCGGGGTCCTACAATGAGCAGTTCTTC. The whole variable domain, remainder taken from reference TRBV7-9 and TRBJ2-1, is DTGVSQNPRHKITKRGQNVTFRCDPISEHNRLYWYRQTLGQGPEFLTYFQNEAQLEKSRLLSDRFSAERPKGSFSTLEIQRTEQGDSAMYLCASGAAGSYNEQFFGPGTRLTVL.